These 24 T cell receptor beta chains were all obtained from the same sample, sequenced in a study of OX40 agonist ivuxolimab in advanced cancers. TCRdb keeps only in-frame clones here, not all; method: immunoSEQ multiplex PCR. This table holds around 30,000 clones, roughly 80% found once. The sequencing here drew on CD4+ or CD8+ T cells sorted from blood, taken in a trial of the OX40 agonist ivuxolimab. These receptors all stem from an adult with an advanced solid tumor such as melanoma, head and neck, liver or kidney cancer.

The chain joins TRBV7-2 to TRBJ1-1; a possible D gene is TRBD1 (5 bases). The CDR3 has 14 amino acids. V gave up 1 base and J gave up 10 bases, with 16 bases separating them. CDR1 SGHTA and CDR2 FQGNSA come from the germline V gene. CDR3 nucleotides: TGTGCCAGCAGCTTAGAAGGAGGGGATAGGTTAGCTTTCTTT. Amino acids: CASSLEGGDRLAFF.

The CDR3 DNA is TGTGCCAGCAGCTTAGGGCTAGCGGGGAGTGCGGATACGCAGTATTTT. Translation: CASSLGLAGSADTQYF. The chain uses TRBV5-4 and TRBJ2-3; 9 bases match TRBD2. CDR1 is SGHNT, CDR2 YYREEE, per germline (reference sequence). J was trimmed by 6 bases and V by 2 bases; bases with no gene match: 10. The CDR3 is 16 residues long. The variable domain in full, completed from reference TRBV5-4 and TRBJ2-3, reads ETGVTQSPTHLIKTRGQQVTLRCSSQSGHNTVSWYQQALGQGPQFIFQYYREEENGRGNFPPRFSGLQFPNYSSELNVNALELDDSALYLCASSLGLAGSADTQYFGPGTRLTVL.

The genes are TRBV7-2 and TRBJ1-2; 9 nucleotides line up with TRBD1. Trimming cost V 1 base and J 6 bases; bases outside gene matches: 6. Germline V lookup: CDR1 SGHTA, CDR2 FQGNSA. The CDR3 runs 15 residues. CDR3 sequence: CASSLGDRVGHGYTF. The CDR3 DNA reads as TGTGCCAGCAGCTTAGGGGACAGGGTGGGACATGGCTACACCTTC. Supplemented by reference TRBV7-2 and TRBJ1-2, the full variable domain reads GAGVSQSPSNKVTEKGKDVELRCDPISGHTALYWYRQSLGQGLEFLIYFQGNSAPDKSGLPSDRFSAERTGGSVSTLTIQRTQQEDSAVYLCASSLGDRVGHGYTFGSGTRLTVV.

The chain recombines TRBV7-8 with TRBJ2-5; D might be TRBD2 (6 bases). V lost 10 bases, J lost 5 bases, and 23 bases lay in between. CDR3 length equals 15 residues. Germline CDR1 is SGHVS and CDR2 is FQNEAQ. The CDR3 sequence is CATKGGSSPGETQYF. In nucleotides, the CDR3 is TGTGCCACCAAGGGAGGCTCCTCGCCAGGGGAGACCCAGTACTTC. The complete variable domain, with remaining parts taken from reference TRBV7-8 and TRBJ2-5, reads GAGVSQSPRYKVAKRGQDVALRCDPISGHVSLFWYQQALGQGPEFLTYFQNEAQLDKSGLPSDRFFAERPEGSVSTLKIQRTQQEDSAVYLCATKGGSSPGETQYFGPGTRLLVL.

The chain has TRBV5-8 and TRBJ1-5, with D unclear. V was cut by 2 bases and J by 3 bases, with 12 bases left in between. Germline values: CDR1 SGHTS, CDR2 YDEGEE. The CDR3 extends over 15 amino acids. The CDR3 DNA sequence: TGTGCCAGCAGCTTTGGTTTGGGATCCAATCAGCCCCAGCATTTT. It yields the protein CASSFGLGSNQPQHF.

The chain combines TRBV4-3 with TRBJ1-6, with TRBD1 as a possible D gene (6 bases). V dropped 4 bases and J dropped 5 bases, with 9 bases sitting between them. This CDR3 is 14 amino acids long. Germline lookup yields CDR1 LGHNA and CDR2 YSLEER. CDR3 region: CASSRGQHNSPLHF. CDR3 coding DNA: TGCGCCAGCAGCCGTGGACAGCATAATTCACCCCTCCACTTT.

This clone has just a few counts. J is TRBJ1-4 and V is TRBV11-2; 7 bases map to TRBD1. The V segment lost 1 base and the J segment 5 bases; nucleotides outside the gene matches: 4. The CDR3 consists of 15 residues. Per germline, CDR1 SGHAT and CDR2 FQNNGV. This chain's CDR3 is CASSLGDRANEKLFF. The CDR3, as DNA: TGTGCCAGCAGCTTAGGAGACAGGGCAAATGAAAAACTGTTTTTT.

This clone was picked up one time. The chain joins TRBV30 to TRBJ1-3; D remains unclear. This CDR3 has 16 residues. V dropped 2 bases and J dropped 0 bases, with 14 bases sitting between them. Germline V gene lookup returns CDR1 GTSNPN and CDR2 SVGIG (reference sequence). The CDR3 spells CAWSPRRALSGNTIYF. The CDR3 DNA reads as TGTGCCTGGAGTCCCCGGCGAGCCCTCTCTGGAAACACCATATATTTT.

The rearrangement uses TRBV18 and TRBJ1-1, with TRBD1 as a possible D gene (5 bases). This CDR3 has 15 residues. Trimming cost V 2 bases and J 1 base, with 11 bases left between them. From germline, CDR1 is KGHSH and CDR2 LQKENI. CDR3 DNA sequence: TGTGCCAGCTCACCAACCGGGACGGCGAACACTGAAGCTTTCTTT. Translation: CASSPTGTANTEAFF. Filled out from reference TRBV18 and TRBJ1-1, the complete variable domain reads NAGVMQNPRHLVRRRGQEARLRCSPMKGHSHVYWYRQLPEEGLKFMVYLQKENIIDESGMPKERFSAEFPKEGPSILRIQQVVRGDSAAYFCASSPTGTANTEAFFGQGTRLTVV.

V gene TRBV19 combines with J gene TRBJ2-3, with 8 bases fitting TRBD2. The CDR3 covers 15 residues. Germline lookup yields CDR1 LNHDA and CDR2 SQIVND (reference sequence). With V trimmed by 4 bases and J by 1 base, 4 bases remained unmatched. The DNA for the CDR3 is TGTGCCAGTAGTACGACGGGGGGGGGCACAGATACGCAGTATTTT. This gives the protein CASSTTGGGTDTQYF.

The J gene is TRBJ2-1, the V gene TRBV19; 11 nucleotides align to TRBD2. The CDR3 spans 16 residues. Germline V CDR1 and CDR2: LNHDA, SQIVND (reference sequence). V trimming: 5 bases; J trimming: 9 bases; junction bases outside the gene matches: 12. CDR3 loop: CASSAVLAGGLFEQFF. The CDR3 DNA follows: TGTGCCAGTAGTGCCGTATTAGCGGGGGGGCTATTTGAGCAGTTCTTC.

This clone has just a few counts. The V call is TRBV19, the J call TRBJ1-5; D ambiguous. The CDR3 consists of 12 residues. CDR1 is LNHDA and CDR2 is SQIVND in the germline V gene (reference sequence). V lost 7 bases and J 4 bases, leaving 8 bases between the germline ends. DNA of the CDR3: TGTGCCAGTACCGGATTTAATCAGCCCCAGCATTTT. It codes for CASTGFNQPQHF.

The V gene is TRBV5-1, the J gene TRBJ2-7; 10 bases are shared with TRBD1. Per the germline V gene, CDR1 is SGHRS and CDR2 is YFSETQ. CDR3 length: 16 residues. V trimming: 0 bases; J trimming: 6 bases; junction bases outside the gene matches: 9. Written as DNA, the CDR3 is TGCGCCAGCAGCTTGGGGCTCCGGGACAGGGGACGCGAGCAGTACTTC. Translated, it gives CASSLGLRDRGREQYF.

The J gene is TRBJ1-1, the V gene TRBV2; 9 positions agree with TRBD1. The V and J ends lost 2 bases and 3 bases, in that order; junction bases with no gene match: 7. CDR3 size: 16 residues. Germline CDR1 SNHLY, CDR2 FYNNEI. CDR3 DNA sequence: TGTGCCAGCAGTGAATGGGGACAGGGAGCGTACACTGAAGCTTTCTTT. Translating gives CASSEWGQGAYTEAFF.

The V call is TRBV19, the J call TRBJ2-3, with D possibly TRBD2 on 7 matching bases. This CDR3 spans 15 amino acids. The germline V and J ends were trimmed by 5 bases and 2 bases, with 14 bases remaining between them. Germline V gene lookup returns CDR1 LNHDA and CDR2 SQIVND (reference sequence). The CDR3, as DNA: TGTGCCAGTAGTTCACTCGGGGGGCCCACAGATACGCAGTATTTT. The encoded protein is CASSSLGGPTDTQYF.

The chain carries TRBV2 and TRBJ2-1; 8 nucleotides align to TRBD2. Germline-derived CDR1 and CDR2 are SNHLY and FYNNEI. V gave up 6 bases and J gave up 5 bases; unmatched junction bases: 12. The CDR3 consists of 16 residues. Written as DNA, the CDR3 is TGTGCCAGCAGCGTGGGGAGTAGCGGGATGAACAATGAGCAGTTCTTC. Translation: CASSVGSSGMNNEQFF. Drawing the rest from reference TRBV2 and TRBJ2-1, the complete variable domain is EPEVTQTPSHQVTQMGQEVILRCVPISNHLYFYWYRQILGQKVEFLVSFYNNEISEKSEIFDDQFSVERPDGSNFTLKIRSTKLEDSAMYFCASSVGSSGMNNEQFFGPGTRLTVL.

The CDR3 nucleotides read TGTGCCAGCATGATTAACTATGGCTACACCTTC. It codes for CASMINYGYTF. This chain joins TRBV28 and TRBJ1-2; D is ambiguous. This CDR3 is built from 11 residues. The germline CDR1 and CDR2 sequences are MDHEN and SYDVKM. V gave up 7 bases and J gave up 1 base, with 4 bases separating them.

The genes are TRBV28 and TRBJ1-2; 7 bases agree with TRBD1. Germline lookup yields CDR1 MDHEN and CDR2 SYDVKM. The CDR3 is made up of 13 amino acids. Trimming at V came to 6 bases and at J to 1 base, leaving 2 bases not matched to a gene. CDR3 sequence (DNA): TGTGCCAGCAGGAGACAGGGTAACTATGGCTACACCTTC. Protein: CASRRQGNYGYTF.

This clone showed up just a few times. The CDR3 coding sequence is TGCAGCGTTGAAGATAGAATACAGGGGAAGGGCTACACCTTC. Translating it yields CSVEDRIQGKGYTF. The rearrangement joins TRBV29-1 to TRBJ1-2; 7 bases line up with TRBD1. Germline-derived CDR1 and CDR2 are SQVTM and ANQGSEA. Losses at the gene ends were 0 bases for V and 8 bases for J; bases not matched to a gene: 9. This CDR3 is 14 amino acids long.

This chain joins TRBV10-3 and TRBJ1-5, with D hard to call. V gave up 5 bases and J gave up 3 bases, with 11 bases separating them. This CDR3 region has 14 residues. Germline CDR1 ENHRY, CDR2 SYGVKD. In nucleotides, the CDR3 is TGTGCCATCAGTCCGGGGAGGGACAATCAGCCCCAGCATTTT. This encodes CAISPGRDNQPQHF.

The genes are TRBV27 and TRBJ1-4; 9 bases fit TRBD1. Trimming removed 8 bases from V and 7 bases from J; junction bases left unmatched: 8. This CDR3 region has 14 residues. Germline assignment: CDR1 MNHEY and CDR2 SMNVEV (reference sequence). The CDR3 protein is CASRFTGGIEKLFF. The CDR3 DNA reads as TGTGCCAGCCGATTCACAGGGGGCATTGAAAAACTGTTTTTT.

V gene TRBV28 combines with J gene TRBJ2-2; D possibly matches TRBD1 or TRBD2 (6 bases each). Germline V CDR1 and CDR2: MDHEN, SYDVKM. V lost 6 bases and J 1 base, leaving 9 bases between the germline ends. CDR3 length: 14 residues. CDR3 sequence: CASSAGQNTGELFF. The CDR3 DNA reads as TGTGCCAGCAGCGCGGGACAGAACACCGGGGAGCTGTTTTTT.

This clone was detected once. The V gene is TRBV7-2, the J gene TRBJ2-7; D perhaps matches TRBD1 (5 bases). The germline CDR1 and CDR2 sequences are SGHTA and FQGNSA. The CDR3 totals 14 residues. V gave up 1 base and J gave up 1 base, with 8 bases separating them. The CDR3 nucleotides read TGTGCCAGCAGCTTAGGCGCAGGGTCCTACGAGCAGTACTTC. This codes for CASSLGAGSYEQYF.

The chain has TRBV14 and TRBJ2-2; maybe TRBD2 (6 bases). Germline assignment: CDR1 SGHDN and CDR2 FVKESK. This CDR3 region has 14 residues. Trimming took off 4 bases at V and 7 bases at J, with 13 bases between the two ends. This CDR3 reads CASSLQLGSGELFF. The CDR3 DNA sequence: TGTGCCAGCAGCCTACAGCTCGGGAGCGGGGAGCTGTTTTTT.